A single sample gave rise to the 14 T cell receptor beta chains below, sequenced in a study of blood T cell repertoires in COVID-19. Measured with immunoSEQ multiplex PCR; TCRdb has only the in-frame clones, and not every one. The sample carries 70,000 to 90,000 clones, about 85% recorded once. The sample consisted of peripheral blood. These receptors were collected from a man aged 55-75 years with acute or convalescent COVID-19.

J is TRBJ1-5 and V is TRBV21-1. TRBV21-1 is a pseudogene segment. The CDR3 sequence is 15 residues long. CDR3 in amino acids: CASSKAEEGNQPQHF. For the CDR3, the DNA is TGTGCCAGCAGCAAAGCTGAAGAGGGCAATCAGCCCCAGCATTTT.

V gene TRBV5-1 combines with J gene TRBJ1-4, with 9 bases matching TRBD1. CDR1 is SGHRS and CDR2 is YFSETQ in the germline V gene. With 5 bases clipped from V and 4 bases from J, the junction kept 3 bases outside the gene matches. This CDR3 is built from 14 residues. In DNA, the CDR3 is TGCGCCAGCAGAGGGACAGGGTATAATGAAAAACTGTTTTTT. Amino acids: CASRGTGYNEKLFF.

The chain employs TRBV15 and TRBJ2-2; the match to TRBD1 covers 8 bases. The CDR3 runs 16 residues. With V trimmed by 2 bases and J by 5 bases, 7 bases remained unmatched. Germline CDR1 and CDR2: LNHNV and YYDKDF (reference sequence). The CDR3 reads CATSRQRQGATGELFF. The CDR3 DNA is TGTGCCACCAGCAGACAAAGGCAGGGGGCTACCGGGGAGCTGTTTTTT.

The CDR3 DNA is TGTGCCAGCAGCCAGGAGGGGGCCGTACATTCACCCCTCCACTTT. Translation: CASSQEGAVHSPLHF. The chain combines TRBV11-2 with TRBJ1-6; 7 bases fit TRBD1. CDR3 size: 15 residues. Per the germline V gene, CDR1 is SGHAT and CDR2 is FQNNGV. V shed 5 bases, J shed 8 bases, and the junction held 9 bases outside the gene matches.

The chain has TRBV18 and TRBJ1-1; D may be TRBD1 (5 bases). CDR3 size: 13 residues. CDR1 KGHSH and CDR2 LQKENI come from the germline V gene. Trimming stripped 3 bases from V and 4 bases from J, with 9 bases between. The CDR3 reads CASSPQGFTEAFF. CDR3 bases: TGTGCCAGCTCACCGCAGGGTTTCACTGAAGCTTTCTTT. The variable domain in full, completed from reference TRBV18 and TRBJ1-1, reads NAGVMQNPRHLVRRRGQEARLRCSPMKGHSHVYWYRQLPEEGLKFMVYLQKENIIDESGMPKERFSAEFPKEGPSILRIQQVVRGDSAAYFCASSPQGFTEAFFGQGTRLTVV.

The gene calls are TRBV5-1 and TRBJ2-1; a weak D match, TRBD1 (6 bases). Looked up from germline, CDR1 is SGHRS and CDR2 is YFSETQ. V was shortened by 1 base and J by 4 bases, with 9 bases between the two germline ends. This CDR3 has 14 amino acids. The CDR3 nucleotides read TGCGCCAGCAGCTTGACCGACAGGTACAATGAGCAGTTCTTC. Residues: CASSLTDRYNEQFF.

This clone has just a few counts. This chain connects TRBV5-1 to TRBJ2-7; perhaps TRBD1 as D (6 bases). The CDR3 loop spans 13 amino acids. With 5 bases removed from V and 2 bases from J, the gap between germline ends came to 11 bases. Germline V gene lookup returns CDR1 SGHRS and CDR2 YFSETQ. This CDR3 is CASRTTGAYEQYF. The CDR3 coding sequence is TGCGCCAGCAGAACGACAGGCGCCTACGAGCAGTACTTC.

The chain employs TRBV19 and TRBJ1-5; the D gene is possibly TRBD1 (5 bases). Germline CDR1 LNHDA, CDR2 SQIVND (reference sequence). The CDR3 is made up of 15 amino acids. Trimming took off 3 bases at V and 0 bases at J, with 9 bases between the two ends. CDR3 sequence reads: CASSMSRVSNQPQHF. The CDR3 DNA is TGTGCCAGTAGTATGTCCAGGGTTAGCAATCAGCCCCAGCATTTT.

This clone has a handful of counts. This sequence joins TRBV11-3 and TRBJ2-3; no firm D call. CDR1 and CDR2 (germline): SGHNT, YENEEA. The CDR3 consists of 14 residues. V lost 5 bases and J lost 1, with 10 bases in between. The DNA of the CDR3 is TGTGCCAGCAGCACCTCCCGCGGCACAGATACGCAGTATTTT. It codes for CASSTSRGTDTQYF.

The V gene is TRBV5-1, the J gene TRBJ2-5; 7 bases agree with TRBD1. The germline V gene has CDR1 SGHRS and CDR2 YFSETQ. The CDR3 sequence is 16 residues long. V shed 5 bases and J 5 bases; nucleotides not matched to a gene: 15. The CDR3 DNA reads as TGCGCCAGCAGTCCTGTTTTAAGGGGGCGCGTGGAGACCCAGTACTTC. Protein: CASSPVLRGRVETQYF.

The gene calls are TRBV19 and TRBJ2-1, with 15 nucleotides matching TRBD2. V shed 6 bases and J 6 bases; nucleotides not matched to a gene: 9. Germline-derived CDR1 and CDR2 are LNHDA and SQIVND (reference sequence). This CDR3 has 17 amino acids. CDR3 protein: CASRWGTSGGLPNEQFF. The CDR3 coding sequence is TGTGCCAGTAGGTGGGGGACTAGCGGGGGGCTCCCCAATGAGCAGTTCTTC.

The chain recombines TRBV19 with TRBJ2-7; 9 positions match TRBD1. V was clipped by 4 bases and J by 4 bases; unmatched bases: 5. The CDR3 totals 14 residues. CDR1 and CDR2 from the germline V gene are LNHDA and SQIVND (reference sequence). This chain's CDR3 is CASSNTGGDYEQYF. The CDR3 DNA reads TGTGCCAGTAGTAACACAGGGGGCGATTACGAGCAGTACTTC.

CDR3 residues: CASSPGLWLNEQFF. The CDR3, as DNA: TGTGCCAGCAGCCCCGGACTGTGGCTCAATGAGCAGTTCTTC. The V gene is TRBV21-1, the J gene TRBJ2-1; the table's D call, TRBD2, was not checked against the DNA. TRBV21-1 is marked as a pseudogene. CDR3 length: 14 residues.

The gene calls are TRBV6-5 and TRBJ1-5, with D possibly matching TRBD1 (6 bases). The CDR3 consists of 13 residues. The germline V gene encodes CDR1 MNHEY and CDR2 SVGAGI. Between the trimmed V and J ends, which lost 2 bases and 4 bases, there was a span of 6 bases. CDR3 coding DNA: TGTGCCAGCAGTTACGACAGGAATCAGCCCCAGCATTTT. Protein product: CASSYDRNQPQHF.